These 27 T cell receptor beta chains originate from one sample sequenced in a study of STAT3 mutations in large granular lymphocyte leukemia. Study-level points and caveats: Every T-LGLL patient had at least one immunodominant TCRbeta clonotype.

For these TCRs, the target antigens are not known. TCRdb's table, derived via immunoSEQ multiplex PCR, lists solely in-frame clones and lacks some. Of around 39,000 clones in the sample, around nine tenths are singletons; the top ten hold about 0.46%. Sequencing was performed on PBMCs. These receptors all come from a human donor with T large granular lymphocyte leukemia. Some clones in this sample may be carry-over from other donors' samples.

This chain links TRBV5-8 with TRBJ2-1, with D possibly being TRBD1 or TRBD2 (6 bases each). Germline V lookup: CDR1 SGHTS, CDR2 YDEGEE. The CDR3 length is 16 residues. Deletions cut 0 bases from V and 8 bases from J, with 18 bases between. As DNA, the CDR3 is TGTGCCAGCAGCTTGGCAGGTATCGGGGGCGGGTATGAGCAGTTCTTC. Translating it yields CASSLAGIGGGYEQFF.

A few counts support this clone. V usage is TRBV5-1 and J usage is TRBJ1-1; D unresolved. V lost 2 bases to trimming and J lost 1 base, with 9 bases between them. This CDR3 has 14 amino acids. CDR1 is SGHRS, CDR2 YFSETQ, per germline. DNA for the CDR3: TGCGCCAGCAGCTTTCGGACGGGGAACACTGAAGCTTTCTTT. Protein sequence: CASSFRTGNTEAFF.

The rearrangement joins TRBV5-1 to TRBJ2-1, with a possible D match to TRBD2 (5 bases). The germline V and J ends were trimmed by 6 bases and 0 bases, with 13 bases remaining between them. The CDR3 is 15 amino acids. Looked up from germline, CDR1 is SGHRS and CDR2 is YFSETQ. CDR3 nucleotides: TGCGCCAGCACGGGTAGCGCGAGCTCCTACAATGAGCAGTTCTTC. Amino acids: CASTGSASSYNEQFF.

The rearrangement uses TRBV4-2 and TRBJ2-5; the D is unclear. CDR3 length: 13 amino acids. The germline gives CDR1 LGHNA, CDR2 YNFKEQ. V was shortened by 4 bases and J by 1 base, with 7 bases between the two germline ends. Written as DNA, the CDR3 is TGTGCCAGCAGCCGTGAGCTCCAAGAGACCCAGTACTTC. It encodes CASSRELQETQYF.

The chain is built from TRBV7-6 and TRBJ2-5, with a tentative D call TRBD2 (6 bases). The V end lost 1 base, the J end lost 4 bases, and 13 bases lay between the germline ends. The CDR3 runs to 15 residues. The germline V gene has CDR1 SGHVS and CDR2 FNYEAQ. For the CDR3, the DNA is TGTGCCAGCAGCTTAGTGGGGGGAATGGGAGAGACCCAGTACTTC. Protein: CASSLVGGMGETQYF.

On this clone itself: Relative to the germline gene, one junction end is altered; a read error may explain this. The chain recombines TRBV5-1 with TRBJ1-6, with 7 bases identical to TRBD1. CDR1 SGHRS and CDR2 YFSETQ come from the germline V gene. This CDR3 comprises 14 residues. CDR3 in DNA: TGCGCCAGCAGCCCCAGGGGGGGGCTTGATTATCCAAACTTT. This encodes CASSPRGGLDYPNF. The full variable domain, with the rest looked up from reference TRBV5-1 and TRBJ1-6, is KAGVTQTPRYLIKTRGQQVTLSCSPISGHRSVSWYQQTPGQGLQFLFEYFSETQRNKGNFPGRFSGRQFSNSRSEMNVSTLELGDSALYLCASSPRGGLDYPNFGNGTRLTVT.

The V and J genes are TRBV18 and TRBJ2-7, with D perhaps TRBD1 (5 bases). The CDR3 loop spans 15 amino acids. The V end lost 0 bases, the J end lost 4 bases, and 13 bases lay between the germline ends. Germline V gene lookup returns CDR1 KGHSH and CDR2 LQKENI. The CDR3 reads CASSPPPGIIYEQYF. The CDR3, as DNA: TGTGCCAGCTCACCACCCCCAGGGATCATATACGAGCAGTACTTC.

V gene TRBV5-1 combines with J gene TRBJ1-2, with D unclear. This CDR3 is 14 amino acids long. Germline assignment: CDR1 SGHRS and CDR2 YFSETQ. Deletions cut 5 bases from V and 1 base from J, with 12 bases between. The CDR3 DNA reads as TGCGCCAGCAGTCATCCCGGCCTTAACTATGGCTACACCTTC. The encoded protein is CASSHPGLNYGYTF. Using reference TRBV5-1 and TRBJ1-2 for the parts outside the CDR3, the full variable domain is KAGVTQTPRYLIKTRGQQVTLSCSPISGHRSVSWYQQTPGQGLQFLFEYFSETQRNKGNFPGRFSGRQFSNSRSEMNVSTLELGDSALYLCASSHPGLNYGYTFGSGTRLTVV.

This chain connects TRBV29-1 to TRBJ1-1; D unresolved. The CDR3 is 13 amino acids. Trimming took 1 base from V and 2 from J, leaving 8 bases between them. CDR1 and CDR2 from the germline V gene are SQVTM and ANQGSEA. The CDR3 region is CSVEGVSNTEAFF. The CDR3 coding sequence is TGCAGCGTTGAAGGGGTATCCAACACTGAAGCTTTCTTT.

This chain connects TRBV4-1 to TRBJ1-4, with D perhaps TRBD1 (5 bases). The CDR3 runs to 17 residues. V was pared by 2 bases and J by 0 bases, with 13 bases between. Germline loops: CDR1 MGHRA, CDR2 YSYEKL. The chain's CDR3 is CASSQWGEITTNEKLFF. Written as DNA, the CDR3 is TGCGCCAGCAGCCAATGGGGGGAAATAACAACTAATGAAAAACTGTTTTTT.

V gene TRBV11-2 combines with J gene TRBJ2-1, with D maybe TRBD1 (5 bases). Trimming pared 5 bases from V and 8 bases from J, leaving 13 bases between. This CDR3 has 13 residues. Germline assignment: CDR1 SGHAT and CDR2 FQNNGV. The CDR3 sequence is CASSPGQRYEQFF. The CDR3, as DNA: TGTGCCAGCAGCCCCGGACAACGGTATGAGCAGTTCTTC.

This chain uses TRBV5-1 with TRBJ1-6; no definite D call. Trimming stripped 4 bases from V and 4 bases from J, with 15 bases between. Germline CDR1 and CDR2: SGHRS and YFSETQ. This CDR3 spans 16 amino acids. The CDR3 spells CASSPEGSPYNSPLHF. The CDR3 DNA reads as TGCGCCAGCAGCCCCGAGGGCAGTCCTTATAATTCACCCCTCCACTTT.

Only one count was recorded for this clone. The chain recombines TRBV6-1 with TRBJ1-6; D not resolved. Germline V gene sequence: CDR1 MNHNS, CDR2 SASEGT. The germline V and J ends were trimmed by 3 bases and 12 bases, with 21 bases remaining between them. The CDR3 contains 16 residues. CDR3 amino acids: CASSEIGQAHRVPLHF. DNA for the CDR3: TGTGCCAGCAGTGAGATCGGTCAGGCCCACCGGGTACCCCTCCACTTT.

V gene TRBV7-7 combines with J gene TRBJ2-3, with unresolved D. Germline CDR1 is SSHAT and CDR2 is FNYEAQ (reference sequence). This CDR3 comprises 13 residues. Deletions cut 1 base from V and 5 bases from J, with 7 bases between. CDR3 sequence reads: CASSLDAGDTQYF. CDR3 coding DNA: TGTGCCAGCAGCTTAGACGCTGGAGATACGCAGTATTTT.

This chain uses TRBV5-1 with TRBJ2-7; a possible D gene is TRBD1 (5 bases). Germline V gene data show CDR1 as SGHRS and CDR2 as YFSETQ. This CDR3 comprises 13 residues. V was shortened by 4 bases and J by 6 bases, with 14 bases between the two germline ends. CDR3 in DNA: TGCGCCAGCAGCGCCAGGGTATCTGGCGAGCAGTACGTC. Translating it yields CASSARVSGEQYV.

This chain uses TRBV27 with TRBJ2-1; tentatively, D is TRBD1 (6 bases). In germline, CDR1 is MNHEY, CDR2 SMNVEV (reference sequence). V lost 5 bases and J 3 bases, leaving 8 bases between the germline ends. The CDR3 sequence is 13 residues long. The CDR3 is CASSIRGYNEQFF. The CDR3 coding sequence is TGTGCCAGCAGTATCAGGGGCTACAATGAGCAGTTCTTC.

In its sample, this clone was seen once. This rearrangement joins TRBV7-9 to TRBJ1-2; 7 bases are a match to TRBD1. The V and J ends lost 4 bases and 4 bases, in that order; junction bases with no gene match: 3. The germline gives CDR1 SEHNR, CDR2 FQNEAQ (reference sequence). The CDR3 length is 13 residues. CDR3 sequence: CASSSGGSYGYTF. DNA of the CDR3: TGTGCCAGCAGCTCAGGGGGTTCCTATGGCTACACCTTC.

The CDR3 here is CASSERGENQETQYF. CDR3 sequence (DNA): TGTGCCAGCAGTGAGCGCGGGGAGAACCAAGAGACCCAGTACTTC. The chain links TRBV2 to TRBJ2-5; perhaps TRBD2 as D (6 bases). V gave up 3 bases and J gave up 0 bases, with 11 bases separating them. The CDR3 runs 15 residues. CDR1 is SNHLY, CDR2 FYNNEI, per germline. Full variable domain (missing parts from reference TRBV2 and TRBJ2-5): EPEVTQTPSHQVTQMGQEVILRCVPISNHLYFYWYRQILGQKVEFLVSFYNNEISEKSEIFDDQFSVERPDGSNFTLKIRSTKLEDSAMYFCASSERGENQETQYFGPGTRLLVL.

The CDR3: CASSSPDRGVYGYTF. The DNA for the CDR3 is TGCGCCAGCAGCTCGCCGGACAGGGGAGTCTATGGCTACACCTTC. J is TRBJ1-2 and V is TRBV5-1, with 9 bases matching TRBD1. Germline V gene data show CDR1 as SGHRS and CDR2 as YFSETQ. The CDR3 is 15 residues long. V was clipped by 3 bases and J by 4 bases; unmatched bases: 7.

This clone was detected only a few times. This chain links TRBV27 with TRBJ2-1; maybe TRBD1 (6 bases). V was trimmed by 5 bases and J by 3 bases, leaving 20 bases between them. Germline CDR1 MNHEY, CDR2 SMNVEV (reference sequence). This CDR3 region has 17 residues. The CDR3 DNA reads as TGTGCCAGCAGTCCACGGATATGGGACAACATCTACAATGAGCAGTTCTTC. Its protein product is CASSPRIWDNIYNEQFF.

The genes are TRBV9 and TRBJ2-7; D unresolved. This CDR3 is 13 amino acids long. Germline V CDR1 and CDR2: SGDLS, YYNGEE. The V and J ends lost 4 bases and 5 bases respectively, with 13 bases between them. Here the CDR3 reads CASSPAPYHEQYF. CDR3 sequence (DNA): TGTGCCAGCAGCCCAGCCCCTTACCACGAGCAGTACTTC.

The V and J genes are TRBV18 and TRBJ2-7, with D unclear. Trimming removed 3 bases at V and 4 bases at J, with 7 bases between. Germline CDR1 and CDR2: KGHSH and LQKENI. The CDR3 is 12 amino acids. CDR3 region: CASSPEGYEQYF. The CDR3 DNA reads TGTGCCAGCTCACCCGAAGGATACGAGCAGTACTTC.

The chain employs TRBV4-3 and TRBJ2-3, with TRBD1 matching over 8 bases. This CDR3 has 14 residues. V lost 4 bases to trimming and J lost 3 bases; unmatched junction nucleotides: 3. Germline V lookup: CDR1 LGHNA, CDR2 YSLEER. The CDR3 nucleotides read TGCGCCAGCAGCCGCGACAGGGGAACAGATACGCAGTATTTT. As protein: CASSRDRGTDTQYF.

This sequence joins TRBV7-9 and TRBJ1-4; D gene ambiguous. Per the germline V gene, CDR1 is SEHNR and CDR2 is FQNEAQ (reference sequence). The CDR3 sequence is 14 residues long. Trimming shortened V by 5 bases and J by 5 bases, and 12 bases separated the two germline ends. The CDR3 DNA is TGTGCCAGCAGCGCCTCGGCCAAAAATGAAAAACTGTTTTTT. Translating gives CASSASAKNEKLFF.

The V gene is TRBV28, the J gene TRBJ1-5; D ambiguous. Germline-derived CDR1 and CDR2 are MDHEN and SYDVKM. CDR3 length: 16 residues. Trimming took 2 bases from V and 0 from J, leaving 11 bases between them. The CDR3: CASSLPMGNSNQPQHF. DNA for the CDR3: TGTGCCAGCAGTTTACCCATGGGTAATAGCAATCAGCCCCAGCATTTT.

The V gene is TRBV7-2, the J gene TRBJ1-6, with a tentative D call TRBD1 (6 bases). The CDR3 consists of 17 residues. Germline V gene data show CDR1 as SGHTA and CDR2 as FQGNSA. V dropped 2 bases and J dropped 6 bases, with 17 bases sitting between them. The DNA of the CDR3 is TGTGCCAGCAGCTTATTTTTTTTGGACAGCGCTAATTCACCCCTCCACTTT. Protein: CASSLFFLDSANSPLHF.

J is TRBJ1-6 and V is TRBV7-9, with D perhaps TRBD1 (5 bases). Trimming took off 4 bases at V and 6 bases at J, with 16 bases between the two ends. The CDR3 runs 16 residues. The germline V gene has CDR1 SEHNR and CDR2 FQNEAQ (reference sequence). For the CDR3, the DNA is TGTGCCAGCAGCTCTAGGGCGGGGGGGGGTAATTCACCCCTCCACTTT. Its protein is CASSSRAGGGNSPLHF.